Reported below is one T cell receptor beta chain. Its antigen is undetermined. The sample is drawn from a study of cytomegalovirus exposure and HLA in healthy donors. The CDR3 is 15 amino acids. CDR1 and CDR2 from the germline V gene are LNHDA and SQIVND (reference sequence). V dropped 1 base and J dropped 1 base, with 7 bases sitting between them. The data were produced by immunoSEQ multiplex PCR, yet TCRdb's version contains in-frame clones alone and is incomplete. The sample lists roughly 140,000 clones, roughly nine tenths occurring once. Points from the study as a whole: A classifier reportedly called cytomegalovirus status with high sensitivity and specificity. The listing of 150 to 200 TCR beta chains classed them as cytomegalovirus-associated. Rare TCR sequences dominated, though some public TCRs recurred in many donors. That first-cohort TCR clusters tended to co-occur in the 90 to 150 validation repertoires was found in a later analysis.

The sequence came from a man aged 18-30 years in good health and CMV-seronegative. V usage is TRBV19 and J usage is TRBJ2-2; the D is unclear. Sequencing was carried out using PBMCs. This CDR3 reads CASSIGSRNTGELFF. The CDR3 bases are TGTGCCAGTAGTATAGGAAGTAGGAACACCGGGGAGCTGTTTTTT.